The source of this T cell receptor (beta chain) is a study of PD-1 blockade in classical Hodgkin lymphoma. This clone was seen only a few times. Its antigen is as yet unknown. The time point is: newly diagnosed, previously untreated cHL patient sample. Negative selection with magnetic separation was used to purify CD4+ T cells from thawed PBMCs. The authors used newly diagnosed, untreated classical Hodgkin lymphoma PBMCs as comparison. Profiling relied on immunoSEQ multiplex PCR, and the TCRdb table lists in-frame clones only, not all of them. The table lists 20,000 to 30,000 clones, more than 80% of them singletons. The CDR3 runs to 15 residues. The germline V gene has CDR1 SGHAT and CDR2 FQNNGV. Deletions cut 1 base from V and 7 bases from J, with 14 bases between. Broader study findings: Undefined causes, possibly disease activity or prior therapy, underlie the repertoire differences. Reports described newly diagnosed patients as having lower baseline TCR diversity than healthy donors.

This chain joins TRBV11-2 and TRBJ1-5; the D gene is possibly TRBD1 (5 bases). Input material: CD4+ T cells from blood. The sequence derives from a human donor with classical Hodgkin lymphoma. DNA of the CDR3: TGTGCCAGCAGCTTAGGGGGTCAGGGCTCCCAGCCCCAGCATTTT. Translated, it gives CASSLGGQGSQPQHF.